The entry that follows covers one TCR beta chain sequence. The antigen is undetermined. These data come from a study of pediatric ulcerative colitis. Findings of the study overall: A couple of patients had blood samples with substantially reduced template counts. Ulcerative colitis patients shared more blood-rectal clones than controls. All ulcerative colitis patients, but no controls, carried a couple of rectal clonotypes. Rectal pinch biopsies may have included blood-derived T cells, especially in patients with overt colitis.

Profiling relied on immunoSEQ multiplex PCR, and the TCRdb table lists in-frame clones only, not all of them. The top ten hold around 7.8% of the sample, which has approximately 40,000 clones, over 70% seen once. The rectum was sampled with one to two pinch biopsies at colonoscopy. Sequenced input: gut tissue. The sequence came from a boy younger than 18 with severe ulcerative colitis.

CDR3 residues: CASSLLTGGSSGEQYF. The CDR3 DNA reads TGTGCCAGCAGTTTGCTGACAGGGGGCAGTTCTGGCGAGCAGTACTTC. V and J are TRBV28 and TRBJ2-7; TRBD1 agrees at 10 bases. The V gene end was trimmed by 3 bases and the J gene end by 6 bases; junction bases not matched to a gene: 11. This CDR3 contains 16 residues. Looked up from germline, CDR1 is MDHEN and CDR2 is SYDVKM.